Each of the 3 T cell receptor beta chains below was sequenced from the same sample in a study of T cell responses to AZD1222 COVID-19 vaccine. Measured with immunoSEQ multiplex PCR; TCRdb has only the in-frame clones, and not every one. The table has 100,000 or so clones, 87% seen once. Sequences were derived from peripheral blood, sampled on day 0 of AZD1222 vaccination. The receptors were gathered from an adult in good health.

The chain has TRBV10-1 and TRBJ1-5, with D maybe TRBD1 (6 bases). The CDR3 totals 15 residues. Germline lookup yields CDR1 WNHNN and CDR2 SYGVQD (reference sequence). V was clipped by 0 bases and J by 1 base, with 7 bases between them. The CDR3 sequence: CASSESGGSNQPQHF. CDR3 in DNA: TGCGCCAGCAGTGAGTCTGGGGGCAGCAATCAGCCCCAGCATTTT.

This clone showed up just a few times. The DNA of the CDR3 is TGTGCCAGCAGTTACGACAGACTTGAAAAACTGTTTTTT. It is translated as CASSYDRLEKLFF. The J gene is TRBJ1-4, the V gene TRBV6-5; a weak D match, TRBD1 (5 bases). This CDR3 is 13 amino acids long. V was trimmed by 2 bases and J by 7 bases, leaving 8 bases between them. Germline assignment: CDR1 MNHEY and CDR2 SVGAGI.

V gene TRBV27 combines with J gene TRBJ2-1, with 8 bases matching TRBD2. This CDR3 region has 13 residues. V trimming: 6 bases; J trimming: 8 bases; junction bases outside the gene matches: 6. Germline loops: CDR1 MNHEY, CDR2 SMNVEV (reference sequence). CDR3 residues: CASSSGGIDEQFF. In DNA, the CDR3 is TGTGCCAGCAGCTCGGGGGGGATTGATGAGCAGTTCTTC.